One sample yielded the 16 T cell receptor beta chains listed below, sequenced in a study of shared clonotypes between healthy human individuals (dated by TCRdb to between 2020 and 2021). Library construction relied on the immunoSEQ multiplex PCR assay. The table comes from immuneACCESS by way of TCRdb, which keeps in-frame sequences with V and J called. Part of the clones is missing from these tables; in studies checked, under half for an unresolved V gene and the rest for unknown reasons. This sample lists some 1,100,000 clones; 78% were detected once. 0.5% to 0.6% of the sample comes from the top ten. Material: memory CD4+ T cells from PBMCs. Sample cell subset or site, as interpreted from the label and publication: CD45RA-negative fraction. The receptors stem from a man aged 18 to 35 in good health. Some clones in this sample may be carry-over from other donors' samples.

The V call is TRBV7-9, the J call TRBJ2-2, with 9 bases aligning to TRBD2. The V gene's germline CDR1 is SEHNR and CDR2 FQNEAQ (reference sequence). This CDR3 has 16 residues. Trimming took 5 bases from V and 7 from J; bases not matched to a gene: 11. The CDR3 is CASSDNLAGPHGELFF. DNA for the CDR3: TGTGCCAGCAGCGACAACCTAGCGGGACCACACGGGGAGCTGTTTTTT.

About this clone: One end of the junction fails to match germline, which may point to a read error. The V and J genes are TRBV7-9 and TRBJ1-3; D remains ambiguous. Germline V gene data show CDR1 as SEHNR and CDR2 as FQNEAQ (reference sequence). This CDR3 has 12 amino acids. The CDR3 spells CASSIAGNTIYF. CDR3 DNA sequence: TGTGCCAGCAGCATAGCTGGCAACACCATATATTTT.

This sequence joins TRBV10-3 and TRBJ2-7; TRBD1 agrees at 9 bases. From germline, CDR1 is ENHRY and CDR2 SYGVKD. The CDR3 is 17 amino acids. V shed 2 bases, J shed 3 bases, and the junction held 11 bases outside the gene matches. The CDR3 sequence: CAISETATGTGLYEQYF. CDR3 DNA: TGTGCCATCAGTGAGACTGCAACCGGGACAGGGCTCTACGAGCAGTACTTC.

The chain uses TRBV18 and TRBJ1-5; 7 bases map to TRBD1. The ends lost 4 bases at V and 6 bases at J; junction bases unmatched: 12. This CDR3 spans 16 amino acids. Germline CDR1 and CDR2: KGHSH and LQKENI. The DNA for the CDR3 is TGTGCCAGCTCACTTGGACAGGTTCTCTTGGGTCAGCCCCAGCATTTT. Translating it yields CASSLGQVLLGQPQHF. The entire variable domain, with the rest obtained from reference TRBV18 and TRBJ1-5, is as follows: NAGVMQNPRHLVRRRGQEARLRCSPMKGHSHVYWYRQLPEEGLKFMVYLQKENIIDESGMPKERFSAEFPKEGPSILRIQQVVRGDSAAYFCASSLGQVLLGQPQHFGDGTRLSIL.

This clone was counted only a few times. The V gene is TRBV28, the J gene TRBJ2-5; weak D call: TRBD2 (5 bases). This CDR3 is 13 amino acids long. Germline CDR1 MDHEN, CDR2 SYDVKM. V gave up 10 bases and J gave up 2 bases, with 14 bases separating them. In nucleotides, the CDR3 is TGTGCCACCTCTCCCAGCGGACAAGAGACCCAGTACTTC. Protein sequence: CATSPSGQETQYF. The full variable domain, in which reference TRBV28 and TRBJ2-5 provide the parts outside the CDR3, is DVKVTQSSRYLVKRTGEKVFLECVQDMDHENMFWYRQDPGLGLRLIYFSYDVKMKEKGDIPEGYSVSREKKERFSLILESASTNQTSMYLCATSPSGQETQYFGPGTRLLVL.

This clone was observed a few times. This sequence joins TRBV5-1 and TRBJ1-2; a weak D match, TRBD1 (5 bases). The CDR3 length is 18 residues. The germline V gene encodes CDR1 SGHRS and CDR2 YFSETQ. Trimming took off 4 bases at V and 6 bases at J, with 28 bases between the two ends. CDR3 nucleotide sequence: TGCGCCAGCAGCCTTACGTCCCGGGACCTTCTCGGCGCGAATGGCTACACCTTC. The encoded protein is CASSLTSRDLLGANGYTF.

The chain is built from TRBV5-1 and TRBJ1-2, with a tentative D call TRBD1 (5 bases). V lost 2 bases and J 0 bases, leaving 11 bases between the germline ends. CDR3 length equals 15 residues. The germline V gene encodes CDR1 SGHRS and CDR2 YFSETQ. The CDR3 is CASSLRDGANYGYTF. CDR3 nucleotides: TGCGCCAGCAGCTTAAGGGACGGAGCTAACTATGGCTACACCTTC.

The genes are TRBV29-1 and TRBJ2-1; D is unclear. This CDR3 region has 11 residues. Germline lookup yields CDR1 SQVTM and CDR2 ANQGSEA. Deletions cut 7 bases from V and 4 bases from J, with 8 bases between. DNA of the CDR3: TGCAGCGCCCAAAATTACAATGAGCAGTTCTTC. Its translation: CSAQNYNEQFF.

This clone was seen more than once but under ten times. V usage is TRBV11-2 and J usage is TRBJ1-5; no clear D. CDR3 length: 14 amino acids. The germline CDR1 and CDR2 sequences are SGHAT and FQNNGV. The germline V and J ends were trimmed by 5 bases and 8 bases, with 16 bases remaining between them. Here the CDR3 reads CASSPLGQEEPQHF. CDR3 DNA: TGTGCCAGCAGCCCTCTGGGTCAGGAGGAGCCCCAGCATTTT.

The chain uses TRBV28 and TRBJ1-5; 7 nucleotides match TRBD1. Germline-derived CDR1 and CDR2 are MDHEN and SYDVKM. The CDR3 consists of 15 residues. V was clipped by 6 bases and J by 9 bases; unmatched bases: 14. The CDR3 region is CASRIKDRDLLPQHF. The CDR3 nucleotides read TGTGCCAGCAGGATCAAAGACAGGGACCTCTTGCCCCAGCATTTT.

V usage is TRBV28 and J usage is TRBJ1-4; D gene unclear. This CDR3 region has 15 residues. V lost 5 bases and J lost 5, with 15 bases in between. Germline loops: CDR1 MDHEN, CDR2 SYDVKM. The CDR3 is CASSTIGLSNEKLFF. In DNA, the CDR3 is TGTGCCAGCAGTACCATTGGTTTAAGCAATGAAAAACTGTTTTTT.

V usage is TRBV4-2 and J usage is TRBJ1-2, with D uncertain. V lost 5 bases and J lost 4, with 8 bases in between. This CDR3 comprises 12 residues. CDR1 is LGHNA and CDR2 is YNFKEQ in the germline V gene. The CDR3 is CASSVGVYGYTF. The CDR3, as DNA: TGTGCCAGCAGCGTGGGAGTCTATGGCTACACCTTC.

This sequence joins TRBV7-2 and TRBJ1-1; 7 bases map to TRBD1. Germline V gives CDR1 SGHTA, CDR2 FQGNSA. This CDR3 region has 15 residues. Trimming at V came to 2 bases and at J to 1 base, leaving 4 bases not matched to a gene. This chain's CDR3 is CASSLWTGANTEAFF. The DNA of the CDR3 is TGTGCCAGCAGCTTATGGACAGGAGCGAACACTGAAGCTTTCTTT. Filled out from reference TRBV7-2 and TRBJ1-1, the complete variable domain reads GAGVSQSPSNKVTEKGKDVELRCDPISGHTALYWYRQSLGQGLEFLIYFQGNSAPDKSGLPSDRFSAERTGGSVSTLTIQRTQQEDSAVYLCASSLWTGANTEAFFGQGTRLTVV.

The V gene is TRBV7-8, the J gene TRBJ1-2, with 9 bases identical to TRBD1. Germline CDR1 SGHVS, CDR2 FQNEAQ. V trimming: 1 base; J trimming: 1 base; junction bases outside the gene matches: 4. The CDR3 runs to 16 residues. The CDR3 protein is CASSLGLGQGNYGYTF. The CDR3 bases are TGTGCCAGCAGCTTAGGTCTGGGACAGGGTAACTATGGCTACACCTTC. The full variable domain, its missing parts supplied by reference TRBV7-8 and TRBJ1-2, is GAGVSQSPRYKVAKRGQDVALRCDPISGHVSLFWYQQALGQGPEFLTYFQNEAQLDKSGLPSDRFFAERPEGSVSTLKIQRTQQEDSAVYLCASSLGLGQGNYGYTFGSGTRLTVV.

This clone has only a few counts. The rearrangement uses TRBV14 and TRBJ2-1, with 9 nucleotides matching TRBD2. Germline V CDR1 and CDR2: SGHDN, FVKESK. CDR3 length: 14 residues. V was clipped by 5 bases and J by 7 bases; unmatched bases: 6. The CDR3 is CASSVTSGRNEQFF. CDR3 in DNA: TGTGCCAGCAGCGTGACTAGCGGACGGAATGAGCAGTTCTTC.

The gene calls are TRBV28 and TRBJ2-7, with 15 bases matching TRBD2. The V gene end was trimmed by 6 bases and the J gene end by 0 bases; junction bases not matched to a gene: 9. CDR3 length: 18 residues. Germline-derived CDR1 and CDR2 are MDHEN and SYDVKM. The CDR3 reads CASRYPGLAGGSSYEQYF. CDR3 nucleotides: TGTGCCAGCAGATACCCGGGACTAGCGGGGGGAAGCTCCTACGAGCAGTACTTC.